This T cell receptor beta chain was sequenced for a study of cytomegalovirus exposure and HLA in healthy donors. Findings and caveats of the study: Differences between HLA loci emerged in a later analysis of TCR association rates, with DRB1 most and HLA-C fewest.

PCR primers comprised 60 Vbeta and 13 Jbeta primers. Sequencing used immunoSEQ multiplex PCR; TCRdb keeps in-frame clones, though not all of them. There are 140,000 or so clones in the sample; approximately 72% occur only once, and under 7.5% lies in the top ten. Donors consisted of healthy bone marrow donors. This clone has a handful of counts. Antigen unknown. CDR3 size: 16 residues. The V gene's germline CDR1 is MNHEY and CDR2 SMNVEV (reference sequence). The V gene end was trimmed by 2 bases and the J gene end by 0 bases; junction bases not matched to a gene: 5. Specimen: PBMCs. V and J are TRBV27 and TRBJ2-3; 7 nucleotides line up with TRBD1. The TCR sequence derives from a woman aged 55 to 70 in good health and CMV-seronegative. The CDR3 DNA reads TGTGCCAGCAGTTTAGGGACAGCCTATAGCACAGATACGCAGTATTTT. It codes for CASSLGTAYSTDTQYF.